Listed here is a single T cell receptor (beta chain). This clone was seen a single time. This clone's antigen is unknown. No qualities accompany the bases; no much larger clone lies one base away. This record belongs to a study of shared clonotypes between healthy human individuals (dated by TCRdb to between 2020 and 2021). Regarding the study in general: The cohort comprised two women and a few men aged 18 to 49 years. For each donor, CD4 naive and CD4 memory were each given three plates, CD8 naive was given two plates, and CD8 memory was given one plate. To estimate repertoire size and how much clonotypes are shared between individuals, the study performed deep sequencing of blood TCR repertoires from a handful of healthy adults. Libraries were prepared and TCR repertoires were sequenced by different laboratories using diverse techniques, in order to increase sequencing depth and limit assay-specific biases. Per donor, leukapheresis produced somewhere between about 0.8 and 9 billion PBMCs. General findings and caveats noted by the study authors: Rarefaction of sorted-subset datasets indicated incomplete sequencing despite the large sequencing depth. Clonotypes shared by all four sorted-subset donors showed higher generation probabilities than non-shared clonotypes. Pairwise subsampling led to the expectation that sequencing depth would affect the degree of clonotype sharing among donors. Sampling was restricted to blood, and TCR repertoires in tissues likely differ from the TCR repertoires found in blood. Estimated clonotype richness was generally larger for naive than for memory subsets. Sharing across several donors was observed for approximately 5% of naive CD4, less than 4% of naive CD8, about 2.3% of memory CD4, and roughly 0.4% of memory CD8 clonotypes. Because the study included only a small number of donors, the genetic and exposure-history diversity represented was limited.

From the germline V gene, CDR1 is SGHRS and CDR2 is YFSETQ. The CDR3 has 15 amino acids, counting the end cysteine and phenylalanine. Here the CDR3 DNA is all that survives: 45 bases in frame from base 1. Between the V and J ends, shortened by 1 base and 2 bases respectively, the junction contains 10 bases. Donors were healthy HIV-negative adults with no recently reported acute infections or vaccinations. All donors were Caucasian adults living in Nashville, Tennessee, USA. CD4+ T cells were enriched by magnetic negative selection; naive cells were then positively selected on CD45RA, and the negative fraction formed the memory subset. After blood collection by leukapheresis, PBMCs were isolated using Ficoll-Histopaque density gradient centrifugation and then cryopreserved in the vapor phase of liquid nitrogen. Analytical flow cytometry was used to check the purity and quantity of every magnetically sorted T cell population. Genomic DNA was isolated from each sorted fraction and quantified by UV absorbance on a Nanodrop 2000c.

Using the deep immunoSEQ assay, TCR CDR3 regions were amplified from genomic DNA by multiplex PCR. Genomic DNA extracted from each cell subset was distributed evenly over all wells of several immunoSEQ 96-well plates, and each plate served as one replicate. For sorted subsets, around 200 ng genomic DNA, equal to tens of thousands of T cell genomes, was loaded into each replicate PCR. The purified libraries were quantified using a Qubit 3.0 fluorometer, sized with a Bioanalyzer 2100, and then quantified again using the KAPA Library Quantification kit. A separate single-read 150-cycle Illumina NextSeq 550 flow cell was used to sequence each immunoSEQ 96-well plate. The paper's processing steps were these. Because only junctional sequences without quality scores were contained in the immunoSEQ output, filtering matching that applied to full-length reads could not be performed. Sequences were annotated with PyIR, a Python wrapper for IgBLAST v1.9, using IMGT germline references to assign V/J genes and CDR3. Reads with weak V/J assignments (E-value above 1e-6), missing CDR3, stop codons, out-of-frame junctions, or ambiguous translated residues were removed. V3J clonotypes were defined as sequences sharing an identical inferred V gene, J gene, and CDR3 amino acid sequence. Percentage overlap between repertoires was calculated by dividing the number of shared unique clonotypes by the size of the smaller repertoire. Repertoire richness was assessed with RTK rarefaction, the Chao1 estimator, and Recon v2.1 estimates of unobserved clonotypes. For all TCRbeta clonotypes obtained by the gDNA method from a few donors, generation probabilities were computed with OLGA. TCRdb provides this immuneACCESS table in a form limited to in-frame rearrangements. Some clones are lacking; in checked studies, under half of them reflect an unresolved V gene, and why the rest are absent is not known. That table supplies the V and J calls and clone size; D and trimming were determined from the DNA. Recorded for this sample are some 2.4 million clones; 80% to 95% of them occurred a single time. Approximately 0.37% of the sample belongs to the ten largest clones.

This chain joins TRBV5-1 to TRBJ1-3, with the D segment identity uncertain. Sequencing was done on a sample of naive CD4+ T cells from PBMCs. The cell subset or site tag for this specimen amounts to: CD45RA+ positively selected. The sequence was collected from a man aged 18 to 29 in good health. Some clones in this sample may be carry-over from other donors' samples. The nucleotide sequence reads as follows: TGCGCCAGCAGCTTGCTCCCAAAAGCTGGAAACACCATATATTTT. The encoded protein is CASSLLPKAGNTIYF.